Presented here are 3 T cell receptor beta chains from one specimen sequenced in a study of T cell repertoires in cytomegalovirus infection. No cognate antigen is known for these TCRs. From the reads, TCRdb called clonotypes with MiXCR, one entry per CDR3 protein. The sample records 650,000 to 900,000 distinct CDR3 sequences, roughly 29% being singletons. The sequencing used cultured CD8+ T cells from PBMCs, collected from culture after CMV antigen stimulation. These receptors originate from a human donor in good health (CMV status not recorded). Some clones in this sample may be carry-over from other donors' samples.

This clonotype is a singleton in its sample. This chain connects TRBV10-3 to TRBJ2-1; 8 nucleotides line up with TRBD1. V shed 8 bases, J shed 5 bases, and the junction held 8 bases outside the gene matches. Germline V gene data show CDR1 as ENHRY and CDR2 as SYGVKD. CDR3 size: 14 residues. CDR3 nucleotide sequence: TGTGCCATCCGTTTGGGACAGGACAACAATGAGCAGTTCTTC. Amino acids: CAIRLGQDNNEQFF.

This clonotype turned up a few times. The J gene is TRBJ1-1, the V gene TRBV7-9; D not certain. The V gene lost 4 bases and the J gene lost 6 bases, with 15 bases spanning the gap. This CDR3 is built from 14 residues. Germline CDR1 and CDR2: SEHNR and FQNEAQ (reference sequence). The CDR3 DNA reads TGTGCCAGCAGCTCACCGGGAGGCGGGCCTGAAGCTTTCTTT. It translates to CASSSPGGGPEAFF.

The chain has TRBV7-3 and TRBJ2-3; 8 bases map to TRBD1. The CDR3 totals 16 residues. V gave up 5 bases and J gave up 0 bases; unmatched junction bases: 7. CDR1 and CDR2 from the germline V gene are SGHTA and FQGTGA. CDR3: CASSTGQGGSTDTQYF. CDR3 sequence (DNA): TGTGCCAGCAGCACTGGACAGGGAGGAAGCACAGATACGCAGTATTTT. The full variable domain, its missing parts supplied by reference TRBV7-3 and TRBJ2-3, is GAGVSQTPSNKVTEKGKYVELRCDPISGHTALYWYRQSLGQGPEFLIYFQGTGAADDSGLPNDRFFAVRPEGSVSTLKIQRTERGDSAVYLCASSTGQGGSTDTQYFGPGTRLTVL.